The clone carrying this TCR beta chain has ten or more counts. Antigen specificity is unknown. The CDR3 goes on 3 residues after the read ends, and that part is filled in from the germline J gene. For at least one year, all CVID subjects received replacement immunoglobulin. This specimen comes from a study of T cell clonality in common variable immunodeficiency. Study-wide results and limits: Reportedly, TCR beta sequences from common variable immunodeficiency showed fewer deletions and N-nucleotide insertions.

CVID and control samples used equivalent genomic DNA input. The data were produced by immunoSEQ multiplex PCR, yet TCRdb's version contains in-frame clones alone and is incomplete. In total the sample includes 25,000 to 30,000 clones, none of them seen once. Trimming pared 3 bases from V and 5 bases from J, leaving 16 bases between. CDR1 and CDR2 (germline): KGHSH, LQKENI. CDR3 length: 15 residues. What was sequenced was peripheral blood mononuclear cells. This rearrangement joins TRBV18 to TRBJ2-5, with unresolved D. The sequence was collected from a human donor with common variable immunodeficiency. The CDR3 region is CASSPPGRSGETQYF. Incomplete CDR3 DNA: TGTGCCAGCTCACCCCCAGGAAGGAGTGGGGAGACC.